The clone carrying this T cell receptor beta chain was picked up a small number of times. The antigen is unknown. This clone may be a read error of a much larger clone one base away. All patients reached thyroid surgery having received no treatment beforehand. Germline loops: CDR1 MNHNS, CDR2 SASEGT. Deletions cut 8 bases from V and 4 bases from J, with 16 bases between. CDR3 length: 14 residues. This entry comes from a study of metastatic and nonmetastatic thyroid tumors. Across the whole study: Blood and tumor or nodule tissue repertoires from malignant and benign thyroid patients were compared. Study-level points and caveats: Significantly greater TCR beta diversity was reportedly found in malignant thyroid tumors than in benign nodules (in blood and tumor).

In the study's own analysis: Between-group CDR3 differences, defined by clinicopathological status, yielded a distant-metastasis classifier for papillary thyroid cancer. TCRdb re-called clones from the PCR reads using MiXCR. V and J calls and clone size were set by TCRdb, not the authors. The sample includes about 92,000 clones, about 15% seen only once; the top ten take 3.6%. This rearrangement joins TRBV6-1 to TRBJ2-3; D possibly corresponds to TRBD1 (6 bases). This receptor was obtained from a female donor with papillary thyroid cancer or a benign thyroid nodule (not recorded which). Some clones in this sample may be carry-over from other donors' samples. Sequenced material: blood. CDR3 protein: CASSRGHGSDTQYF. CDR3 in DNA: TGTGCCAGCTCCCGGGGACATGGGTCAGATACGCAGTATTTT.